The next 11 T cell receptor beta chains were all read from a single sample in a study of T cell responses to AZD1222 COVID-19 vaccine. Generated by immunoSEQ multiplex PCR, the TCRdb table keeps only in-frame clones and is missing some. The profile shows about 160,000 clones, 75% to 90% of them singletons. The sample here was peripheral blood, taken on day 0 of AZD1222 vaccination. The source is an adult in good health.

The chain couples TRBV4-3 to TRBJ1-4; D is unclear. The germline gives CDR1 LGHNA, CDR2 YSLEER. The V end lost 1 base, the J end lost 3 bases, and 12 bases lay between the germline ends. The CDR3 is made up of 16 amino acids. This chain's CDR3 is CASSQGSSRSNEKLFF. For the CDR3, the DNA is TGCGCCAGCAGCCAAGGCTCATCCAGGTCTAATGAAAAACTGTTTTTT.

The J gene is TRBJ1-5, the V gene TRBV11-2; D possibly corresponds to TRBD1 (5 bases). CDR1 is SGHAT, CDR2 FQNNGV, per germline. The ends were cut back, 4 bases at V and 6 bases at J, with 13 bases in the middle. CDR3 length: 14 amino acids. CDR3 region: CASSSSGDGQPQHF. CDR3 sequence (DNA): TGTGCCAGCAGCTCAAGCGGGGACGGTCAGCCCCAGCATTTT. Full variable domain (rest looked up from reference TRBV11-2 and TRBJ1-5): EAGVAQSPRYKIIEKRQSVAFWCNPISGHATLYWYQQILGQGPKLLIQFQNNGVVDDSQLPKDRFSAERLKGVDSTLKIQPAKLEDSAVYLCASSSSGDGQPQHFGDGTRLSIL.

The chain links TRBV27 to TRBJ2-2; D call uncertain. The germline CDR1 and CDR2 sequences are MNHEY and SMNVEV (reference sequence). This CDR3 is 16 amino acids long. V was trimmed by 1 base and J by 2 bases, leaving 11 bases between them. The chain's CDR3 is CASSLWVQENTGELFF. In DNA form, the CDR3 reads TGTGCCAGCAGTTTATGGGTCCAAGAAAACACCGGGGAGCTGTTTTTT.

This rearrangement joins TRBV24-1 to TRBJ2-1, with no clear D. The CDR3 length is 12 residues. V lost 2 bases to trimming and J lost 3 bases, with 1 base between them. Per the germline V gene, CDR1 is KGHDR and CDR2 is SFDVKD. The CDR3 loop is CATSDYYNEQFF. The CDR3 bases are TGTGCCACCAGTGATTACTACAATGAGCAGTTCTTC.

In its sample, this clone was seen once. This chain connects TRBV3-1 (or the pseudogene TRBV3-2) to TRBJ2-1, with unresolved D. The CDR3 consists of 16 residues. Per the germline V gene, CDR1 is LGHDT and CDR2 is YNNKEL (reference sequence). V shed 0 bases and J shed 4 bases, with 13 bases lying between them. CDR3 amino acids: CASSQEIQVPYNEQFF. In nucleotides, the CDR3 is TGTGCCAGCAGCCAAGAAATCCAGGTCCCTTACAATGAGCAGTTCTTC.

The V call is TRBV29-1, the J call TRBJ2-7; no definite D call. This CDR3 has 13 amino acids. The V and J ends lost 1 base and 1 base respectively, with 8 bases between them. CDR1 is SQVTM, CDR2 ANQGSEA, per germline. The CDR3: CSVEGNHSYEQYF. The CDR3 DNA is TGCAGCGTTGAAGGGAATCATTCCTACGAGCAGTACTTC.

The chain combines TRBV11-3 with TRBJ1-1; 11 nucleotides align to TRBD1. The CDR3 covers 13 residues. Unmatched junction bases numbered 1, after V lost 5 bases and J lost 5 bases. Germline values: CDR1 SGHNT, CDR2 YENEEA. The CDR3 reads CASSRDRGTEAFF. CDR3 DNA sequence: TGTGCCAGCAGCCGGGACAGGGGGACTGAAGCTTTCTTT.

This clone was recorded once. The chain is built from TRBV9 and TRBJ2-7; 7 nucleotides line up with TRBD1. The CDR3 has 14 residues. CDR1 SGDLS and CDR2 YYNGEE come from the germline V gene. Trimming cost V 0 bases and J 4 bases; bases outside gene matches: 4. CDR3 sequence (DNA): TGTGCCAGCAGCGTAGGACAGGGCGGGTACGAGCAGTACTTC. Protein sequence: CASSVGQGGYEQYF.

The V gene is TRBV27, the J gene TRBJ2-1; the match to TRBD1 covers 9 bases. The CDR3 extends over 16 amino acids. The V gene's germline CDR1 is MNHEY and CDR2 SMNVEV (reference sequence). Trimming took 0 bases from V and 7 from J; bases not matched to a gene: 7. The CDR3 protein is CASSLSTGTGINEQFF. The CDR3 DNA sequence: TGTGCCAGCAGTTTATCTACCGGGACAGGGATAAATGAGCAGTTCTTC.

The chain combines TRBV6-5 with TRBJ1-2; 7 nucleotides align to TRBD1. V shed 4 bases, J shed 3 bases, and the junction held 8 bases outside the gene matches. The germline V gene encodes CDR1 MNHEY and CDR2 SVGAGI. The CDR3 consists of 15 residues. The CDR3, as DNA: TGTGCCAGCAGTTCTCAGAGACAGGGATACTATGGCTACACCTTC. This encodes CASSSQRQGYYGYTF.

J is TRBJ2-3 and V is TRBV5-1; possibly TRBD1 for D (5 bases). This CDR3 region has 13 residues. CDR1 is SGHRS, CDR2 YFSETQ, per germline. The V end lost 8 bases, the J end lost 2 bases, and 12 bases lay between the germline ends. CDR3 region: CASRKQATDTQYF. The CDR3 DNA reads as TGCGCCAGTAGGAAACAGGCCACAGATACGCAGTATTTT.